The 2 T cell receptor beta chains presented below share a single source sample, sequenced in a study of a mutant IDH1 vaccine in newly diagnosed glioma. Time point meaning: week 11, during vaccination. Vaccinated patients received 300 ug of mutant IDH1 20-mer peptide per dose, with topical imiquimod. Method: immunoSEQ multiplex PCR; TCRdb's copy keeps in-frame clones and lacks some. The sample lists about 62,000 clones, approximately 89% occurring once. Antigens for these TCRs are unknown. The starting material was PBMCs, obtained from a glioma patient whose treatment included an IDH1 peptide vaccine. The receptors originated from a man in his forties with glioma.

V usage is TRBV6-1 and J usage is TRBJ1-4; 9 bases match TRBD1. The germline V gene encodes CDR1 MNHNS and CDR2 SASEGT. Losses at the gene ends were 4 bases for V and 7 bases for J; bases not matched to a gene: 7. This CDR3 contains 15 residues. CDR3 DNA sequence: TGTGCCAGCAGTGCCCTACAGGGGGCAAGTGAAAAACTGTTTTTT. It is translated as CASSALQGASEKLFF.

The chain has TRBV5-6 and TRBJ2-7; 8 bases match TRBD1. The V and J ends lost 4 bases and 2 bases, in that order; junction bases with no gene match: 2. This CDR3 comprises 13 residues. Germline V gives CDR1 SGHDT, CDR2 YYEEEE. CDR3 in DNA: TGTGCCAGCAGCCTGGACAGGGCCTACGAGCAGTACGTC. Amino acid sequence: CASSLDRAYEQYV.